This T cell receptor beta chain appears in the sequencing data of a study of metastatic and nonmetastatic thyroid tumors. Overall study context: The study looked at repertoires side by side in blood and in tumor or nodule tissue from malignant and benign thyroid patients.

V lost 0 bases, J lost 2 bases, and 15 bases lay in between. From germline, CDR1 is GTSNPN and CDR2 SVGIG (reference sequence). CDR3 length: 16 amino acids. Study-wide results and caveats: Reportedly, malignant thyroid tumors had significantly higher TCR beta diversity than benign nodules, in blood and tumor.

All patients reached thyroid surgery having received no treatment beforehand. In the case of this clone: Its antigen is not identified.

Through MiXCR, TCRdb re-clonotyped the PCR reads. This table holds 25,000 to 35,000 clones, 25% to 30% found once. The sequence was collected from a female donor with papillary thyroid cancer or a benign thyroid nodule (not recorded which). Some clones in this sample may be carry-over from other donors' samples. Material for sequencing was blood. V is TRBV30 and J is TRBJ2-3, with D tentatively TRBD1 (6 bases). The CDR3 protein is CAWSVRDNPLTDTQYF. CDR3 DNA sequence: TGTGCCTGGAGTGTAAGGGACAATCCCCTCACAGATACGCAGTATTTT. Full variable domain (rest looked up from reference TRBV30 and TRBJ2-3): SQTIHQWPATLVQPVGSPLSLECTVEGTSNPNLYWYRQAAGRGLQLLFYSVGIGQISSEVPQNLSASRPQDRQFILSSKKLLLSDSGFYLCAWSVRDNPLTDTQYFGPGTRLTVL.